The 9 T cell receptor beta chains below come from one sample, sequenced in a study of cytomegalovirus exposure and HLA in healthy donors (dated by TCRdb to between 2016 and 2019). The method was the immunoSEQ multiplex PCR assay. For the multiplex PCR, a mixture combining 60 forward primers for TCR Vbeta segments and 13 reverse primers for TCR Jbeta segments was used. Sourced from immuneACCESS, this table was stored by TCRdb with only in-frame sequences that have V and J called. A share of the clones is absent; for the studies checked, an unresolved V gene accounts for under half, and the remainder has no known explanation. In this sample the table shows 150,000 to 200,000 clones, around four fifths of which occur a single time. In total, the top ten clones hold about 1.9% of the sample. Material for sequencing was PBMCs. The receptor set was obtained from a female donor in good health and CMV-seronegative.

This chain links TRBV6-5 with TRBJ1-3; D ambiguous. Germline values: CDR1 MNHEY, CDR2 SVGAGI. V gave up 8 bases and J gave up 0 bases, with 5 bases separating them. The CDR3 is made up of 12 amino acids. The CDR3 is CASYSSGNTIYF. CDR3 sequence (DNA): TGTGCCAGCTACAGCTCTGGAAACACCATATATTTT.

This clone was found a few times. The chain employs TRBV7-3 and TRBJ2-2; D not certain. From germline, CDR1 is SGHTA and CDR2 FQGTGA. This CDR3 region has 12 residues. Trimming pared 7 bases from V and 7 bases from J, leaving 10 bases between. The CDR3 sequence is CASMSTSGELFF. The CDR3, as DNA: TGTGCCAGCATGAGTACGAGCGGGGAGCTGTTTTTT.

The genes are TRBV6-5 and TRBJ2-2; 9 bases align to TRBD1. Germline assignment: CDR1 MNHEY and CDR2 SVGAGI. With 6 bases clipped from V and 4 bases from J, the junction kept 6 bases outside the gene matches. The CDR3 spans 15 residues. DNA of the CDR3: TGTGCCAGCAGCCGACAGGGGGTCGGCACCGGGGAGCTGTTTTTT. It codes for CASSRQGVGTGELFF.

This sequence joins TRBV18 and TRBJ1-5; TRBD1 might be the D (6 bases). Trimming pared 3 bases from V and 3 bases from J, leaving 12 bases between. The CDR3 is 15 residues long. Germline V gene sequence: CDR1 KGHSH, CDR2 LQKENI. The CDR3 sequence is CASSPAQGNNQPQHF. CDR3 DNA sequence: TGTGCCAGCTCACCGGCACAGGGAAACAATCAGCCCCAGCATTTT.

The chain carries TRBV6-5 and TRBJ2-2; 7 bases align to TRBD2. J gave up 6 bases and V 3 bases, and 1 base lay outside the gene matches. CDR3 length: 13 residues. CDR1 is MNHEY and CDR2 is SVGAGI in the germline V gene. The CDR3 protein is CASSYAGAGELFF. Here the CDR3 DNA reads TGTGCCAGCAGTTATGCGGGAGCCGGGGAGCTGTTTTTT.

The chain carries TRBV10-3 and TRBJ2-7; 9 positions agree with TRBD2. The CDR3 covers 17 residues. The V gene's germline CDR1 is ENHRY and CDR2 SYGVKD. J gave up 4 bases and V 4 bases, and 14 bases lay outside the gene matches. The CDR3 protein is CAISAASQIAGVYEQYF. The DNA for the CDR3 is TGTGCCATCAGTGCCGCGAGCCAGATAGCGGGAGTTTACGAGCAGTACTTC.

CDR3 coding DNA: TGTGCCTGGAGTCCGGGACTAGCGGGAGGGCCGGATGAGCAGTTCTTC. Amino acids: CAWSPGLAGGPDEQFF. This chain joins TRBV30 and TRBJ2-1, with 16 bases matching TRBD2. Trimming removed 2 bases from V and 8 bases from J; junction bases left unmatched: 6. CDR3 length equals 16 residues. Germline CDR1 is GTSNPN and CDR2 is SVGIG (reference sequence). The full variable domain, completed using reference TRBV30 and TRBJ2-1, is SQTIHQWPATLVQPVGSPLSLECTVEGTSNPNLYWYRQAAGRGLQLLFYSVGIGQISSEVPQNLSASRPQDRQFILSSKKLLLSDSGFYLCAWSPGLAGGPDEQFFGPGTRLTVL.

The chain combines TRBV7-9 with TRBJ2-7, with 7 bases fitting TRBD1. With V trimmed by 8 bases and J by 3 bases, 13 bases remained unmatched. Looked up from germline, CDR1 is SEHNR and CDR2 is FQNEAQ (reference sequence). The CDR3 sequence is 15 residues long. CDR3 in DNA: TGTGCCAGCGTCGCATCTGGGGCAGGGGGCTACGAGCAGTACTTC. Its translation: CASVASGAGGYEQYF.

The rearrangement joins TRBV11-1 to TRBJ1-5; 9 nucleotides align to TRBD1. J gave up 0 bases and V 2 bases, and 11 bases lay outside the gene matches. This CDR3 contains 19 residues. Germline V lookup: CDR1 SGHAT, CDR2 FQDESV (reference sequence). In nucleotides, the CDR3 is TGTGCCAGCAGCTTACATCGGGACAGGGACCGTTATAGCAATCAGCCCCAGCATTTT. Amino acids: CASSLHRDRDRYSNQPQHF.